This T cell receptor beta chain appears in the sequencing data of a study of blood T cell repertoires in COVID-19. The wider study: Italy, Spain and the United States were the sources of the convalescent and acute COVID-19 samples. Nucleic acid was either cDNA or gDNA, and it came from T cells, B-cell-depleted T cells, or PBMCs.

Original data processing: Estimated nucleated cell counts came from reference gene primer amplification. Sequenced by immunoSEQ multiplex PCR; TCRdb stores in-frame clones only, minus some. That table furnishes V, J and clone size, whereas the DNA furnished D and trimming. The sample records 100,000 or so clones, around 84% being singletons. Germline CDR1 is LNHNV and CDR2 is YYDKDF (reference sequence). The length of the CDR3 is 17 residues. J lost 10 bases, V lost 0 bases, and 14 bases had no gene match. Sample: peripheral blood. This TCR came from a human donor in a cohort sampled during active COVID-19. The V gene is TRBV15, the J gene TRBJ2-3, with 9 bases fitting TRBD2. The CDR3 sequence is CATSRDLASGTLVAQYF. The CDR3 DNA sequence: TGTGCCACCAGCAGAGATCTGGCTAGCGGGACCCTGGTGGCGCAGTATTTT. Supplemented by reference TRBV15 and TRBJ2-3, the full variable domain reads DAMVIQNPRYQVTQFGKPVTLSCSQTLNHNVMYWYQQKSSQAPKLLFHYYDKDFNNEADTPDNFQSRRPNTSFCFLDIRSPGLGDTAMYLCATSRDLASGTLVAQYFGPGTRLTVL.